These 8 T cell receptor beta chains came from one sample sequenced in a study of blood T cell repertoires in COVID-19 (TCRdb year 2020). Library preparation was by the immunoSEQ multiplex PCR assay. This is the immuneACCESS table as TCRdb keeps it, with only in-frame sequences that have V and J called. A part of the clones is gone; compared with another copy, unresolved V genes explain less than half, and the rest is unexplained. In this sample the table shows tens of thousands of clones, more than 80% of which occur a single time. 8.8% of the sample belongs to the ten largest clones. The sequenced sample consisted of peripheral blood. The source is a man in his sixties with acute or convalescent COVID-19.

This chain uses TRBV5-1 with TRBJ2-5; 12 nucleotides line up with TRBD1. CDR1 is SGHRS, CDR2 YFSETQ, per germline. The V gene end was trimmed by 1 base and the J gene end by 7 bases; junction bases not matched to a gene: 11. CDR3 length: 17 amino acids. In DNA form, the CDR3 reads TGCGCCAGCAGCTTGAACCGGGACAGGGGGCGCGAGGGGACCCAGTACTTC. Translating it yields CASSLNRDRGREGTQYF.

The table lists this clone with a few counts. The rearrangement uses TRBV5-1 and TRBJ1-3; D unresolved. V lost 4 bases and J 2 bases, leaving 7 bases between the germline ends. The germline gives CDR1 SGHRS, CDR2 YFSETQ. The CDR3 sequence is 13 residues long. This chain's CDR3 is CASSKDTGNTIYF. The CDR3 region has the DNA TGCGCCAGCAGCAAAGACACTGGAAACACCATATATTTT.

The V gene is TRBV27, the J gene TRBJ1-2, with 7 bases that match TRBD1. This CDR3 is 15 amino acids long. Germline loops: CDR1 MNHEY, CDR2 SMNVEV (reference sequence). Unmatched junction bases numbered 6, after V lost 2 bases and J lost 3 bases. CDR3 sequence: CASSLKGATDYGYTF. In DNA, the CDR3 is TGTGCCAGCAGTTTAAAGGGGGCTACGGACTATGGCTACACCTTC.

This rearrangement joins TRBV29-1 to TRBJ1-2; TRBD1 agrees at 9 bases. This CDR3 has 15 amino acids. V trimming: 7 bases; J trimming: 3 bases; junction bases outside the gene matches: 12. CDR1 and CDR2 from the germline V gene are SQVTM and ANQGSEA. The CDR3 sequence: CSASPSQGADYGYTF. The CDR3 coding sequence is TGCAGCGCTAGTCCTTCACAGGGGGCGGACTATGGCTACACCTTC.

The CDR3 bases are TGTGCCAGCAGCCAAGTAGTTAGCACAGATACGCAGTATTTT. It specifies CASSQVVSTDTQYF. V and J are TRBV3-1 (or the pseudogene TRBV3-2) and TRBJ2-3; D remains ambiguous. This CDR3 region has 14 residues. In germline, CDR1 is LGHDT, CDR2 YNNKEL (reference sequence). The ends were cut back, 1 base at V and 0 bases at J, with 5 bases in the middle.

The chain employs TRBV2 and TRBJ2-3; the match to TRBD2 covers 10 bases. The V gene end was trimmed by 4 bases and the J gene end by 5 bases; junction bases not matched to a gene: 6. Germline V gene sequence: CDR1 SNHLY, CDR2 FYNNEI. The CDR3 contains 15 residues. The CDR3 DNA reads TGTGCCAGCAGTGCTCTAGCGGGGGCCGGAGATACGCAGTATTTT. The encoded protein is CASSALAGAGDTQYF.

CDR3 region: CSVAMIRLAVSTDTQYF. The DNA of the CDR3 is TGCAGCGTTGCAATGATAAGACTAGCGGTTAGCACAGATACGCAGTATTTT. The gene calls are TRBV29-1 and TRBJ2-3, with 9 bases that match TRBD2. The V gene end was trimmed by 4 bases and the J gene end by 0 bases; junction bases not matched to a gene: 11. Germline V gene lookup returns CDR1 SQVTM and CDR2 ANQGSEA. The CDR3 has 17 amino acids.

This clone was counted many times. This chain joins TRBV30 and TRBJ2-2, with D possibly matching TRBD2 (6 bases). The length of the CDR3 is 13 residues. V was shortened by 5 bases and J by 5 bases, with 12 bases between the two germline ends. Per the germline V gene, CDR1 is GTSNPN and CDR2 is SVGIG (reference sequence). The CDR3 region is CAWSHGGTGELFF. In DNA form, the CDR3 reads TGTGCCTGGTCCCACGGGGGAACCGGGGAGCTGTTTTTT.